This TCR beta chain was sequenced for a study of control samples from healthy donors and cancer patients. This CDR3 spans 15 amino acids. The germline V gene has CDR1 SGHTA and CDR2 FQGNSA. Trimming removed 3 bases from V and 6 bases from J; junction bases left unmatched: 5. Data came from immunoSEQ multiplex PCR; TCRdb stores just in-frame clones and leaves some out. The table shows 170,000 or so clones, with roughly 92% occurring only once. This clone was detected once. This sequence joins TRBV7-2 and TRBJ2-3; TRBD2 agrees at 11 bases. The sample consisted of blood. The receptor comes from a woman in her late teens or twenties in good health. The CDR3 DNA reads TGTGCCAGCAGCTTTAGCGGGGGGGCCAGGGATACGCAGTATTTT. Translated, it gives CASSFSGGARDTQYF.